This record looks at one TCR beta chain sequence and its context. As yet, its antigen is unknown. The record originates from a study of T-cell reconstitution after alpha-beta-depleted transplantation in children. Findings and caveats of the study: T-cell counts and diversity at one year post-transplant came mainly from newly produced T cells. Recipient T cells and thymic progenitors that survived were the source of the high TCRbeta diversity seen at day 60 in some patients.

TCRbeta library preparation incorporated unique molecular identifiers. MiXCR, run by TCRdb on the PCR reads, gives a single entry per CDR3 protein. This table holds about 510,000 distinct CDR3 sequences, over 9.5% found once. The sequence was collected from a female patient aged 2-9 years who had a stem cell transplant for aplastic anemia, so the T cells may come from the graft donor. Sample: PBMCs, mostly from graft donor cells, taken 180 days after TCRalphabeta/CD19-depleted stem cell transplant.

In DNA, the CDR3 is TGTGCCAGCACGTCCGGGACAGGGTCCGCCGGGGAGCTGTTTTTT. Residues: CASTSGTGSAGELFF. The V call is TRBV3-1, the J call TRBJ2-2, with 9 bases identical to TRBD1. Losses at the gene ends were 7 bases for V and 6 bases for J; bases not matched to a gene: 9. CDR3 size: 15 residues. The germline gives CDR1 LGHDT, CDR2 YNNKEL (reference sequence).